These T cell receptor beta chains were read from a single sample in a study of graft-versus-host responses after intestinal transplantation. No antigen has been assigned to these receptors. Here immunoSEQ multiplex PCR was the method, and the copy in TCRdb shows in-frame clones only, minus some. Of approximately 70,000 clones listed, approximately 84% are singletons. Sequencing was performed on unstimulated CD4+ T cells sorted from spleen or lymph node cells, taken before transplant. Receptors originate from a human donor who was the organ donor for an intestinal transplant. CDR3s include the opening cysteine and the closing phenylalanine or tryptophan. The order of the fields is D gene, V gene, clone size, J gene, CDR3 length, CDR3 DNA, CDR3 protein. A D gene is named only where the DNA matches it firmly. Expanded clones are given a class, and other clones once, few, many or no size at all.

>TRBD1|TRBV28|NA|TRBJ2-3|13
TGTGCCAGCGGCGGACAGGTGGGTGATACGCAGTATTTT
CASGGQVGDTQYF
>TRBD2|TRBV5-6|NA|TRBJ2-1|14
TGTGCCAGCAGCTTGGCGAGCACTAGCGGGGGGTTAATCTTC
CASSLASTSGGLIF
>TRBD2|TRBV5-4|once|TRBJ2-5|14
TGTGCCAGCAGCTTGCGCGGGGGGCAAGAGACCCAGTACTTC
CASSLRGGQETQYF
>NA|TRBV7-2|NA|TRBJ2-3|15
TGTGCCAGCAGCTTCAGGGAAGAAGGCACAGATACGCAGTATTTT
CASSFREEGTDTQYF
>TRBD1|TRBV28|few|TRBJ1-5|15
TGTGCCAGCAGTTCGCGGAGACAGGGTGATCAGCCCCAGCATTTT
CASSSRRQGDQPQHF
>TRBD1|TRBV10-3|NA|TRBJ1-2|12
TGTGCCATCAGCCCTACAGGGGATGGCTACACCTTC
CAISPTGDGYTF
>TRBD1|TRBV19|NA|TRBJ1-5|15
TGTGCCAGTAGTAACATGGGACAGTTCAATCAGCCCCAGCATTTT
CASSNMGQFNQPQHF
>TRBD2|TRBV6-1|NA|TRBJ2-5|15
TGTGCCAGCACGACTAGCGGGGCCGCGGGGGAGACCCAGTACTTC
CASTTSGAAGETQYF
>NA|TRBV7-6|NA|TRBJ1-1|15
TGTGCCAGCAGCTTAGGAACAGGGTTACACACTGAAGCTTTCTTT
CASSLGTGLHTEAFF
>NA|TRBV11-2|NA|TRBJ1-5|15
TGTGCCAGCAGCTTAGATCTAGCGGGTAATCAGCCCCAGCATTTT
CASSLDLAGNQPQHF
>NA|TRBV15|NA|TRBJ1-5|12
TGTGCCACCGGAGGGCTCAATCAGCCCCAGCATTTT
CATGGLNQPQHF
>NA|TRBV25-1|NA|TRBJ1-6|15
TGTGCCAGCAGTGATGGGGGAGGAGTATATTCACCCCTCCACTTT
CASSDGGGVYSPLHF
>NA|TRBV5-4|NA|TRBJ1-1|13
TGTGCCAGCAGCTTGTACGGGGAAACTGAAGCTTTCTTT
CASSLYGETEAFF
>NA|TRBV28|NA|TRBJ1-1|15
TGTGCCAGCAGACCCTTGGACACTTTGAACACTGAAGCTTTCTTT
CASRPLDTLNTEAFF
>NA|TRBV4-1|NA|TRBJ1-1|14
TGCGCCAGCAGCAGCCCACAGGTCTTCGCTGAAGCTTTCTTT
CASSSPQVFAEAFF
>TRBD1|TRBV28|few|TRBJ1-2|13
TGTGCCAGCAGCAACAGGGGGGACTATGGCTACACCTTC
CASSNRGDYGYTF
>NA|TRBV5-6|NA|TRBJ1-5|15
TGTGCCAGCAGCCCCGGTTCGTCTGGGGGCCAGCCCCAGCATTTT
CASSPGSSGGQPQHF
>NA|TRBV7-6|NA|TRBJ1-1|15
TGTGCCAGCAGCTTAATCGCAGGGGAGAACACTGAAGCTTTCTTT
CASSLIAGENTEAFF
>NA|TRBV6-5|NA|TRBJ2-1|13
TGTGCCAGCAACTCGGGACTCCCAAATGAGCAGTTCTTC
CASNSGLPNEQFF